This entry is about one T cell receptor beta chain. Its antigen is still unknown. Per-base qualities were not stored, and no clone one base away is much larger. The data are from a study of T cells in Graves' hyperthyroidism and ophthalmopathy (dated by TCRdb to the late 2010s). A note on the overall study: Peripheral blood samples were taken at initial diagnosis, before any treatment was given. In several Graves' hyperthyroidism patients, the study also compared T-cell repertoires from thyroid tissue with T-cell repertoires from blood. After blood sampling, hyperthyroidism patients were treated with methimazole at a starting dose of 30 mg daily, and ophthalmopathy patients were treated with high-dose intravenous methylprednisolone. An independent validation cohort of around 19 hyperthyroidism patients and 15 or so patients who later progressed to ophthalmopathy tested prospective prediction of ophthalmopathy. TCR Vbeta CDR3 sequencing of 130 to 150 peripheral blood samples (over 40 ophthalmopathy, some 75 hyperthyroidism and approximately 17 progressor patients) is reported in the paper. The 100 or so discovery patients were randomly split 7:3 into training and test sets. A discovery cohort of about 96 patients, about 44 with Graves' ophthalmopathy and fewer than 65 with stable Graves' hyperthyroidism, was used to find distinguishing TCR V-J signatures.

Summary of the overall study and its limitations: Sample size was not statistically predetermined, and blinding of investigators to group allocation was not performed. Most expanded thyroid clonotypes (frequency above 0.001) were also detected in blood, a finding suggesting that blood repertoires may reflect thyroid immune responses. A model built on a 13 V-J signature distinguished ophthalmopathy from stable hyperthyroidism, reaching 87.88% sensitivity and approximately 83% specificity in cross-validation and 80%/75% in testing. During validation, the model predicted progression to ophthalmopathy a median of roughly six months ahead of onset, with 60% to 71% sensitivity and 72% to 80% specificity.

Amplification of TCR beta CDR3 regions was carried out from RNA transcripts. The TCR CDR3 was subjected to a first round of RT-PCR using the HTBI primer set and the Qiagen OneStep RT-PCR kit. The libraries were constructed in a second round of multiplex PCR and then size-selected and purified. Paired-end sequencing of the libraries was performed with 100 bp reads on an Illumina HiSeq2000. In the source study's methods: SOAPnuke was used to process the raw data, with reads discarded if the reads contained adapters or uncalled bases, had a mean Phred below 15, or lacked an exact constant-primer or identifier match. High-quality paired reads were merged using COPE v1.2.5, and each unique nucleotide sequence was defined as a clonotype. Clonotypes were aligned to IMGT TRBV, TRBD and TRBJ reference segments using MiTCR v1.1. Analysis was restricted to V-J combinations with a frequency above 0.0001, which covered just over 98% of repertoires. The TCS score was defined as F50 (clonal expansion) divided by E x V (chaos), with BLOSUM62-based TCRdist calculated between CDR3 peptides within each V-J. Welch's t-statistics and random forest reduced 500 to 550 V-J features to about 12, which were used in a naive Bayes classifier (R e1071). In-frame beta chains were kept once TCRdb had trimmed the public reads at Q25 with fastp and called clones with MiXCR. Each entry merges the rows of one CDR3 protein and shows their most common DNA and genes. In this record, the V and J calls reflect TCRdb's handling and not the investigators' own analysis. For this sample the table gives about 380,000 distinct CDR3 sequences, of which approximately 14% were detected only once. The ten largest account for 9.5% to 12% of the sample.

V lost 6 bases and J lost 1 base; the stretch between them is 11 bases long. CDR1 is given as KGHDR and CDR2 as SFDVKD, both from the germline V gene. From its cysteine to its phenylalanine, the CDR3 spans 15 amino acids. Of all the DNA, just the CDR3 is kept, 45 bases in frame from base 1. Stable Graves' hyperthyroidism was defined as no progression to ophthalmopathy during 18 months of follow-up. Hyperthyroidism patients were newly diagnosed, with disease duration under 2 months, and aged 18 to 65 years. The study excluded patients with uncontrolled infections, other autoimmune diseases, pregnancy or lactation. Clinical symptoms, serum thyroxine and TRAb, thyroid ultrasound, and orbital computed tomography formed the basis for the diagnoses. PBMCs were isolated from about 10 ml of fresh peripheral blood by Ficoll-Paque density gradient centrifugation. Trizol reagent was used to extract total RNA, and RNA quality was then checked on an Agilent 2100 Bioanalyzer.

The sequence came from a woman aged 60-70 years with Graves' hyperthyroidism. The rearranged segments are TRBV24-1 and TRBJ2-2; the D region may be TRBD1 or TRBD2, each matching 5 bases equally. Sequencing was carried out using blood. The sequenced DNA: TGTGCCACCAGTTCCCTGGGACGGAACACCGGGGAGCTGTTTTTT. Its translation is CATSSLGRNTGELFF.